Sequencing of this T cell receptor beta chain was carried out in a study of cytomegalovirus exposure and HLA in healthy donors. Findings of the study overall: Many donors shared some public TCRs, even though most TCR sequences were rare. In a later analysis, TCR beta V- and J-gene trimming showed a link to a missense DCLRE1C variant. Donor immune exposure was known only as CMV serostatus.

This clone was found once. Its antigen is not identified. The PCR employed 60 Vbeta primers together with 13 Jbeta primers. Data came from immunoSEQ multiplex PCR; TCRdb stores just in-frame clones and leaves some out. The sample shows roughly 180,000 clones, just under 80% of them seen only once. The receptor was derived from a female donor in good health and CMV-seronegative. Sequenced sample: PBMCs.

The CDR3 protein is CASSEKSNWGTGEHF. CDR3 DNA: TGTGCCAGCAGTGAAAAGAGTAATTGGGGGACAGGGGAGCATTTT. J is TRBJ1-5 and V is TRBV6-1, with TRBD1 identical over 10 bases. V was pared by 2 bases and J by 14 bases, with 12 bases of the junction left unmatched. CDR1 and CDR2 (germline): MNHNS, SASEGT. The CDR3 totals 15 residues.